The rows below give T cell receptor beta chains drawn from one sample of a study of metastatic and nonmetastatic thyroid tumors. TCRdb used MiXCR to call clones anew from the PCR reads. The repertoire consists of about 26,000 clones, with around 25% occurring once and the leading ten covering 5.5% to 7%. The sample comprised blood. The source of these receptors is a female donor with papillary thyroid cancer or a benign thyroid nodule (not recorded which). Some clones in this sample may be carry-over from other donors' samples. CDR3s include the opening cysteine and the closing phenylalanine or tryptophan. Fields, in order: D gene, V gene, clone size, CDR3 length, J gene, CDR3 DNA, CDR3 protein. D genes are given only for firm matches. Clone size is not always given. Where it is, it says once, few, many or a class for expanded clones.

D: NA; V: TRBV6-1; size: few; length: 13; J: TRBJ1-1; DNA: TGTGCCAGCAGTAGGAACCGCAACACTGAAGCTTTCTTT; CDR3: CASSRNRNTEAFF
D: NA; V: TRBV5-1; size: NA; length: 15; J: TRBJ1-6; DNA: TGCGCCAGCAGCTTGGATGAGGGCTTGAATTCACCCCTCCACTTT; CDR3: CASSLDEGLNSPLHF
D: NA; V: TRBV27; size: few; length: 13; J: TRBJ2-7; DNA: TGTGCCAGCACCACCCGGTGGGCCTACGAGCAGTACTTC; CDR3: CASTTRWAYEQYF
D: NA; V: TRBV11-1; size: NA; length: 18; J: TRBJ2-6; DNA: TGTGCCAGCAGCCCTCCACAGGGTAGATACTCTGGGGCCAACGTCCTGACTTTC; CDR3: CASSPPQGRYSGANVLTF
D: NA; V: TRBV5-1; size: NA; length: 12; J: TRBJ2-1; DNA: TGCGCCAGCAGCTTGACAGACAATGAGCAGTTCTTC; CDR3: CASSLTDNEQFF
D: NA; V: TRBV2; size: NA; length: 14; J: TRBJ1-4; DNA: TGTGCCAGCCGCTCTGGCTGGACTGTAGAGAAACTGTTTTTT; CDR3: CASRSGWTVEKLFF
D: TRBD1; V: TRBV24-1; size: NA; length: 14; J: TRBJ2-2; DNA: TGTGCCACCAGGGGACAGCTGAACACCGGGGAGCTGTTTTTT; CDR3: CATRGQLNTGELFF
D: TRBD1; V: TRBV6-5; size: many; length: 19; J: TRBJ1-3; DNA: TGTGCCAGCAGTTACTCTTATATCGGGACAGGGCTAACTGGAAACACCATATATTTT; CDR3: CASSYSYIGTGLTGNTIYF
D: NA; V: TRBV20-1; size: NA; length: 13; J: TRBJ2-7; DNA: TGCAGTGCTAGAGGTCAGGTGGACTACGAGCAGTACTTC; CDR3: CSARGQVDYEQYF
D: TRBD1; V: TRBV30; size: NA; length: 17; J: TRBJ1-1; DNA: TGTGCCTGGAGTGTTCCGGGACAGGCCTTCAAAAACACTGAAGCTTTCTTT; CDR3: CAWSVPGQAFKNTEAFF
D: NA; V: TRBV5-1; size: medium-sized; length: 15; J: TRBJ1-1; DNA: TGCGCCAGCAGCTTGGACAGCTCGGGGGGCACTGAAGCTTTCTTT; CDR3: CASSLDSSGGTEAFF
D: TRBD1; V: TRBV28; size: few; length: 16; J: TRBJ2-3; DNA: TGTGCCAGCAGTCTTATGACAGGGGTCGTCACAGATACGCAGTATTTT; CDR3: CASSLMTGVVTDTQYF
D: NA; V: TRBV19; size: NA; length: 13; J: TRBJ1-2; DNA: TGTGCCAGTAGTATGGACGGCTACTATGGCTACACCTTC; CDR3: CASSMDGYYGYTF
D: TRBD1; V: TRBV19; size: medium-sized; length: 14; J: TRBJ1-2; DNA: TGTGCCAGTAGTATACCGGGACAGGTGGTCGGCTACACCTTC; CDR3: CASSIPGQVVGYTF
D: NA; V: TRBV20-1; size: NA; length: 16; J: TRBJ2-7; DNA: TGCAGTGCTAGAGATCCTCGCCAGGGTGGTTCCTACGAGCAGTACTTC; CDR3: CSARDPRQGGSYEQYF
D: NA; V: TRBV6-4; size: few; length: 14; J: TRBJ2-2; DNA: TGTGCCAGCAGAGATTCAGGGAACACCGGGGAGCTGTTTTTT; CDR3: CASRDSGNTGELFF
D: NA; V: TRBV15; size: NA; length: 15; J: TRBJ2-5; DNA: TGTGCCACCAGCAGAGATCGAGGGGTTCAAGAGACCCAGTACTTC; CDR3: CATSRDRGVQETQYF
D: NA; V: TRBV6-6; size: few; length: 15; J: TRBJ2-3; DNA: TGTGCCAGCAGTTACTCTCCCTACCGTCCAGATACGCAGTATTTT; CDR3: CASSYSPYRPDTQYF
D: TRBD1; V: TRBV28; size: medium-sized; length: 11; J: TRBJ1-1; DNA: TGTGCCAGCAGAAAAGGACAGGGAGCTTTCTTT; CDR3: CASRKGQGAFF
D: NA; V: TRBV6-1; size: medium-sized; length: 16; J: TRBJ2-2; DNA: TGTGCCAGCAGTGCTGCCAGGGGTGGTGTCTCCGGGGAGCTGTTTTTT; CDR3: CASSAARGGVSGELFF
D: NA; V: TRBV19; size: NA; length: 17; J: TRBJ2-2; DNA: TGTGCCAGTAGTATAAGGACGGCTTCAGCGAACACCGGGGAGCTGTTTTTT; CDR3: CASSIRTASANTGELFF
D: TRBD2; V: TRBV13; size: many; length: 20; J: TRBJ2-2; DNA: TGTGCCAGCAGCCTCCCAGACCAACCAGCGGGAGGGGACGACACCGGGGAGCTGTTTTTT; CDR3: CASSLPDQPAGGDDTGELFF
D: NA; V: TRBV27; size: many; length: 14; J: TRBJ1-5; DNA: TGTGCCAGCAGTCTTCAGGGTAACAATCAGCCCCAGCATTTT; CDR3: CASSLQGNNQPQHF
D: NA; V: TRBV5-1; size: many; length: 13; J: TRBJ2-3; DNA: TGCGCCAGCAGCTTGGCCATGGGAGATACGCAGTATTTT; CDR3: CASSLAMGDTQYF
D: TRBD1; V: TRBV15; size: NA; length: 16; J: TRBJ2-3; DNA: TGTGCCACCAGCATAAGACAGGGGGTGTGGACAGATACGCAGTATTTT; CDR3: CATSIRQGVWTDTQYF
D: NA; V: TRBV4-3; size: NA; length: 15; J: TRBJ2-5; DNA: TGCGCCAGCAGCCAAGATTGGGACGCTCAAGAGACCCAGTACTTC; CDR3: CASSQDWDAQETQYF
D: TRBD2; V: TRBV6-1; size: few; length: 16; J: TRBJ2-5; DNA: TGTGCCAGCAGCCAACGAGCGGGAGGTCGGGACGAGACCCAGTACTTC; CDR3: CASSQRAGGRDETQYF
D: NA; V: TRBV7-9; size: many; length: 15; J: TRBJ1-3; DNA: TGTGCCAGCAGCTCCCAGAGGTTCTCTGGAAACACCATATATTTT; CDR3: CASSSQRFSGNTIYF
D: NA; V: TRBV12-3/TRBV12-4; size: NA; length: 13; J: TRBJ2-7; DNA: TGTGCCAGCAGTTTCGGGGAGGCGTACGAGCAGTACTTC; CDR3: CASSFGEAYEQYF
D: NA; V: TRBV5-1; size: medium-sized; length: 14; J: TRBJ1-6; DNA: TGCGCCAGCAGCTTGGACGCAGGGGAATCACCCCTCCACTTT; CDR3: CASSLDAGESPLHF
D: NA; V: TRBV28; size: few; length: 14; J: TRBJ2-7; DNA: TGTGCCAGCAGTTTACCTCTAGGACCCTACGAGCAGTACTTC; CDR3: CASSLPLGPYEQYF
D: NA; V: TRBV20-1; size: NA; length: 13; J: TRBJ2-7; DNA: TGCAGTGCGCTACTAGCGTGGGGGGCGGGGCAGTACTTC; CDR3: CSALLAWGAGQYF
D: NA; V: TRBV15; size: medium-sized; length: 11; J: TRBJ2-7; DNA: TGTGCCACCAGTACTAAAGACGAGCAGTACTTC; CDR3: CATSTKDEQYF
D: NA; V: TRBV2; size: few; length: 15; J: TRBJ2-1; DNA: TGTGCCAGCAGCAAAGAGGGAGGGACATACAATGAGCAGTTCTTC; CDR3: CASSKEGGTYNEQFF
D: TRBD1; V: TRBV12-3/TRBV12-4; size: few; length: 15; J: TRBJ1-2; DNA: TGTGCCAGCAGTTTAGAGGGGGCCCTAGCGGAGGGCTACACCTTC; CDR3: CASSLEGALAEGYTF
D: TRBD2; V: TRBV19; size: many; length: 19; J: TRBJ2-7; DNA: TGTGCCAGTAGTGCTAAGACTAGCGGGAGCCGTTCCGGGGTTTACGAGCAGTACTTC; CDR3: CASSAKTSGSRSGVYEQYF
D: TRBD2; V: TRBV6-1; size: few; length: 15; J: TRBJ2-7; DNA: TGTGCCAGCAGTCCGCCAGGACTAGCTAACTACGAGCAGTACTTC; CDR3: CASSPPGLANYEQYF
D: NA; V: TRBV19; size: few; length: 13; J: TRBJ1-5; DNA: TGTGCCACCAGCCCAGGAAACCATCAGCCCCAGCATTTT; CDR3: CATSPGNHQPQHF
D: TRBD1; V: TRBV6-1; size: few; length: 15; J: TRBJ2-7; DNA: TGTGCCAGCAGTGTCCGGGACAGGGTGGGGGACGAGCAGTACTTC; CDR3: CASSVRDRVGDEQYF
D: TRBD2; V: TRBV29-1; size: NA; length: 14; J: TRBJ2-7; DNA: TGCAGCTGGGGGCTGACTAGCGGGATGCGCGAGCAGTACTTC; CDR3: CSWGLTSGMREQYF
D: NA; V: TRBV28; size: medium-sized; length: 15; J: TRBJ2-7; DNA: TGTGCCAGCAGTGGTACGGGGGGCGCCTCCTACGAGCAGTACTTC; CDR3: CASSGTGGASYEQYF
D: NA; V: TRBV3-1; size: many; length: 17; J: TRBJ2-3; DNA: TGTGCCAGCAGCCAAGGCGGATTAGCAGAACGCACAGATACGCAGTATTTT; CDR3: CASSQGGLAERTDTQYF
D: NA; V: TRBV20-1; size: NA; length: 15; J: TRBJ1-2; DNA: TGCAGTGCTGGAATTTCGGACAGAACTAACTATGGCTACACCTTC; CDR3: CSAGISDRTNYGYTF
D: NA; V: TRBV7-3; size: NA; length: 17; J: TRBJ1-5; DNA: TGTGCCAGCAGCCGCAACCGGGACACCCATAGCAATCAGCCCCAGCATTTT; CDR3: CASSRNRDTHSNQPQHF